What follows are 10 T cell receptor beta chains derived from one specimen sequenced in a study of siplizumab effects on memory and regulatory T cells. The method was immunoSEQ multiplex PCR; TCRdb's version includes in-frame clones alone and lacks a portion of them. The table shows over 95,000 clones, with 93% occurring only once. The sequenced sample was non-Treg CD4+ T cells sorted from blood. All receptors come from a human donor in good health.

The CDR3 protein is CASTGLVGPGEQYF. In DNA form, the CDR3 reads TGTGCCAGCACGGGACTAGTGGGCCCCGGCGAGCAGTACTTC. The chain recombines TRBV2 with TRBJ2-7; TRBD2 aligns across 8 bases. Germline V gene lookup returns CDR1 SNHLY and CDR2 FYNNEI. The CDR3 is 14 residues long. V was clipped by 7 bases and J by 6 bases; unmatched bases: 11.

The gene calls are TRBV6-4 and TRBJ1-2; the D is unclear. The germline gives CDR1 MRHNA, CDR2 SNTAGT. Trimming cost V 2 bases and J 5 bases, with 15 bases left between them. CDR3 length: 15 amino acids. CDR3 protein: CASSDNSWDIYGYTF. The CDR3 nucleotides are TGTGCCAGCAGTGACAACTCCTGGGATATTTATGGCTACACCTTC.

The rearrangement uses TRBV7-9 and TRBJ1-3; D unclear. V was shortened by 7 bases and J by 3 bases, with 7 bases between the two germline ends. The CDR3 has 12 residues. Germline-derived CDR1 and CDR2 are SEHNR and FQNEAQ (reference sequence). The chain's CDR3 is CASTSLGNTIYF. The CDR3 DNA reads TGTGCCAGCACCTCCCTTGGAAACACCATATATTTT. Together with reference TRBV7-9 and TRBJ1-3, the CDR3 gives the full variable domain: DTGVSQNPRHKITKRGQNVTFRCDPISEHNRLYWYRQTLGQGPEFLTYFQNEAQLEKSRLLSDRFSAERPKGSFSTLEIQRTEQGDSAMYLCASTSLGNTIYFGEGSWLTVV.

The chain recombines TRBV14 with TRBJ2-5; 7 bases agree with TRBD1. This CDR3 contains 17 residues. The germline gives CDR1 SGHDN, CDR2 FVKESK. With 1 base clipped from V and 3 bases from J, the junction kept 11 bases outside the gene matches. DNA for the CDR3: TGTGCCAGCAGCCAAGGAGCCACCCCGGGACAGAAAGAGACCCAGTACTTC. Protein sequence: CASSQGATPGQKETQYF.

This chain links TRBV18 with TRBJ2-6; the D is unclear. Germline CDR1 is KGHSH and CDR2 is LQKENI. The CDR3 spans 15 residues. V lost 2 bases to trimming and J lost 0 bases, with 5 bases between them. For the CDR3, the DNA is TGTGCCAGCTCACCAATTATCTCTGGGGCCAACGTCCTGACTTTC. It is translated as CASSPIISGANVLTF.

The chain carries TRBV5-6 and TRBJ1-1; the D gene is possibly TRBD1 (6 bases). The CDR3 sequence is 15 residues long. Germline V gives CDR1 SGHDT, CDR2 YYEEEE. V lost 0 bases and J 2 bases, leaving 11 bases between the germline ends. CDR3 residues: CASSLETGTNTEAFF. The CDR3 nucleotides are TGTGCCAGCAGCTTGGAAACAGGGACTAACACTGAAGCTTTCTTT.

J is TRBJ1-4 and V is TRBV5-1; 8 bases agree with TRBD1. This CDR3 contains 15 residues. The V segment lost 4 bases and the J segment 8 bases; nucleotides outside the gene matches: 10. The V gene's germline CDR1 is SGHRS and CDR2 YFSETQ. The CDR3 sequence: CASSQGAGAGEKLFF. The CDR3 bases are TGCGCCAGCAGCCAGGGGGCCGGGGCGGGGGAAAAACTGTTTTTT.

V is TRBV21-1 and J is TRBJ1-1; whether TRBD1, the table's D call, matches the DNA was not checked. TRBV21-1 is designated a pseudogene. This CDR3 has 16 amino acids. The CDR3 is CASSLVTGEENTEAFF. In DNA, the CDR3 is TGTGCCAGCAGCCTCGTTACAGGGGAGGAGAACACTGAAGCTTTCTTT.

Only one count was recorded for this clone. CDR3 in amino acids: CASTPTRYSSTDTQYF. In DNA, the CDR3 is TGTGCCAGTACCCCCACGCGGTACTCTAGCACAGATACGCAGTATTTT. The rearrangement uses TRBV19 and TRBJ2-3; D remains unclear. Germline values: CDR1 LNHDA, CDR2 SQIVND (reference sequence). CDR3 size: 16 residues. Trimming removed 7 bases from V and 0 bases from J, with 17 bases in between.

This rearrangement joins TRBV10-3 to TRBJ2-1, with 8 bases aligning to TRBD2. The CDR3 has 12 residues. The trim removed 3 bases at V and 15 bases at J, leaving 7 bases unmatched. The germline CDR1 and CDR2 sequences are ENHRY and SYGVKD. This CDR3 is CAISDTGGPLFF. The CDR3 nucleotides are TGTGCCATCAGTGATACGGGGGGGCCTTTGTTCTTC.